This entry is about one TCR beta chain. The CDR3 is 15 amino acids. V was shortened by 1 base and J by 2 bases, with 12 bases between the two germline ends. Germline V gene lookup returns CDR1 LGHDT and CDR2 YNNKEL (reference sequence). Under the authors' procedure: How many nucleated cells were present was estimated from reference gene primer amplification. The protocol was immunoSEQ multiplex PCR, while the TCRdb copy is restricted to in-frame clones and leaves out a portion. V, J and clone size are taken as reported in that table, and D and trimming were inferred from the DNA itself. The table shows some 370,000 clones, with around 90% occurring only once. The data were obtained in a study of blood T cell repertoires in COVID-19. Across the study: Researchers got acute and convalescent COVID-19 samples from the United States, Italy and Spain.

The V gene is TRBV3-1 (or the pseudogene TRBV3-2), the J gene TRBJ2-7; D possibly corresponds to TRBD2 (5 bases). Sample: peripheral blood. The TCR sequence derives from a man aged 40-50 years with acute or convalescent COVID-19. This CDR3 is CASSQGWRAAYEQYF. The DNA of the CDR3 is TGTGCCAGCAGCCAAGGGTGGCGGGCGGCCTACGAGCAGTACTTC.